One sample yielded the 9 T cell receptor beta chains listed below, sequenced in a study of shared clonotypes between healthy human individuals. Assay: immunoSEQ multiplex PCR; the TCRdb copy retains only in-frame clones and omits some. The table lists about 2.4 million clones, roughly 93% of them singletons. Input material: naive CD4+ T cells from PBMCs. Subset in this sample: CD45RA+ positively selected. Receptors originate from a man aged 18 to 30 in good health. Some clones in this sample may be carry-over from other donors' samples.

This chain uses TRBV20-1 with TRBJ2-5, with TRBD1 matching 7 bases. Trimming cost V 7 bases and J 13 bases; bases outside gene matches: 12. The CDR3 has 11 residues. Germline values: CDR1 DFQATT, CDR2 SNEGSKA (reference sequence). The chain's CDR3 is CSGEQGNLGYF. The CDR3 bases are TGCAGTGGGGAACAGGGGAACCTCGGGTACTTC.

The rearrangement links TRBV4-1 to TRBJ1-3, with TRBD1 as a possible D gene (6 bases). The CDR3 runs to 13 residues. Per the germline V gene, CDR1 is MGHRA and CDR2 is YSYEKL. V was pared by 9 bases and J by 8 bases, with 17 bases between. As DNA, the CDR3 is TGCGCCAGTGGGGGATATGAGGGGGACACCATATATTTT. It translates to CASGGYEGDTIYF.

V usage is TRBV6-5 and J usage is TRBJ2-4; D may match TRBD1 or TRBD2 (5 bases each). The germline V gene has CDR1 MNHEY and CDR2 SVGAGI. V was cut by 10 bases and J by 7 bases, with 20 bases left in between. The CDR3 extends over 14 amino acids. The CDR3, as DNA: TGTGCCACCACAAAGCCCGGGACCCGGAACATTCAGTACTTC. It is translated as CATTKPGTRNIQYF.

This sequence joins TRBV7-9 and TRBJ2-2, with TRBD1 matching over 8 bases. The CDR3 extends over 16 amino acids. The junction had 8 bases not matched to a gene; V was cut back by 3 bases and J by 5 bases. Germline CDR1 reads SEHNR; CDR2 reads FQNEAQ (reference sequence). CDR3 sequence: CASSLFPRGLTGELFF. For the CDR3, the DNA is TGTGCCAGCAGCTTGTTCCCCAGGGGGCTTACCGGGGAGCTGTTTTTT.

This clone was found once. Additional DNA sequences in this sample encode the identical CDR3. J is TRBJ1-4 and V is TRBV28; 9 bases match TRBD1. The V gene's germline CDR1 is MDHEN and CDR2 SYDVKM. The CDR3 sequence is 14 residues long. Trimming cost V 4 bases and J 8 bases; bases outside gene matches: 5. The CDR3 DNA is TGTGCCAGCAGTTCCACAGGGGGCCGGGAAAAACTGTTTTTT. As protein: CASSSTGGREKLFF.

The chain combines TRBV14 with TRBJ1-3; D is ambiguous. The V and J ends lost 5 bases and 2 bases respectively, with 13 bases between them. CDR3 size: 15 residues. CDR1 SGHDN and CDR2 FVKESK come from the germline V gene. CDR3 in DNA: TGTGCCAGCAGCTCTCAGACTGGCGCTGGAAACACCATATATTTT. This translates into CASSSQTGAGNTIYF.

About this clone: This same CDR3 is encoded by further DNA sequences in the sample. The chain employs TRBV5-1 and TRBJ2-2; tentatively, D is TRBD1 (6 bases). Germline-derived CDR1 and CDR2 are SGHRS and YFSETQ. The CDR3 covers 15 residues. The V gene lost 4 bases and the J gene lost 3 bases, with 13 bases spanning the gap. Here the CDR3 reads CASSGTSGDTGELFF. The CDR3 bases are TGCGCCAGCAGCGGGACATCAGGGGACACCGGGGAGCTGTTTTTT.

The chain joins TRBV4-1 to TRBJ2-7; 7 nucleotides agree with TRBD1. The CDR3 is 16 amino acids. V trimming: 2 bases; J trimming: 4 bases; junction bases outside the gene matches: 11. From germline, CDR1 is MGHRA and CDR2 YSYEKL. In DNA form, the CDR3 reads TGCGCCAGCAGCCAACCCACGACAGGGTTTGGGTACGAGCAGTACTTC. Encoded protein: CASSQPTTGFGYEQYF.

The rearrangement links TRBV30 to TRBJ1-6; a possible D gene is TRBD1 (5 bases). This CDR3 is built from 13 residues. V was cut by 0 bases and J by 10 bases, with 10 bases left in between. Germline V lookup: CDR1 GTSNPN, CDR2 SVGIG (reference sequence). As DNA, the CDR3 is TGTGCCTGGAGTGTATCGGGGGAATCACCCCTCCACTTT. Translated, it gives CAWSVSGESPLHF.